The clone carrying this T cell receptor beta chain was counted only a few times. What it recognizes is unknown. The investigators reverse transcribed all of the isolated RNA, so they sequenced expressed TCRB transcripts. Method: immunoSEQ multiplex PCR; TCRdb's copy keeps in-frame clones and lacks some. The table shows about 740,000 clones, with 13% occurring only once. Sorting produced populations that all topped 95% purity. The CDR3 sequence is 15 residues long. The V gene lost 4 bases and the J gene lost 8 bases, with 17 bases spanning the gap. In germline, CDR1 is SEHNR, CDR2 FQNEAQ (reference sequence). This entry is derived from a study of beta chain features in type 1 diabetes. Turning to the study itself: The study examined about 100 million sorted cells across all samples. Notes on the study in general: Lower insertion and higher deletion counts appeared at VDJ junctions in type 1 diabetes patients. Among patients with Type 1 diabetes, TCRB CDR3s were moderately but significantly shorter in every one of the four CD4+ subsets. The naive, central memory and Treg TCRB repertoires of patients appeared to be more similar to one another than those of healthy donors.

This clonotype originated in a man younger than 35 with type 1 diabetes. Sequenced: naive CD4+ T cells from blood. V gene TRBV7-9 combines with J gene TRBJ1-4; a weak D match, TRBD1 (6 bases). The CDR3 coding sequence is TGTGCCAGCAGCTCTACCAGGGGCGCGGGGGAAAAACTGTTTTTT. Its protein product is CASSSTRGAGEKLFF.